Below are 30 T cell receptor beta chains sequenced from a single sample in a study of early T cells in non-severe SARS-CoV-2 infection. TCRdb ran MiXCR on the 5' RACE reads and lists one entry per CDR3 protein. The sample contains 30,000 to 45,000 distinct CDR3 sequences, 9.9% of which appear only once. The source material was whole blood. The receptors come from an adult who was a healthcare worker with PCR-confirmed SARS-CoV-2 infection or an uninfected control (not recorded which).

This sequence joins TRBV11-3 and TRBJ2-2; 10 bases are shared with TRBD2. Germline loops: CDR1 SGHNT, CDR2 YENEEA. V shed 1 base and J 1 base; nucleotides not matched to a gene: 3. The CDR3 loop spans 17 amino acids. The CDR3 region is CASSLGLAGENTGELFF. DNA of the CDR3: TGTGCCAGCAGCTTAGGGCTAGCGGGGGAGAACACCGGGGAGCTGTTTTTT. The variable domain in full, with the rest retrieved from reference TRBV11-3 and TRBJ2-2, is EAGVVQSPRYKIIEKKQPVAFWCNPISGHNTLYWYLQNLGQGPELLIRYENEEAVDDSQLPKDRFSAERLKGVDSTLKIQPAELGDSAVYLCASSLGLAGENTGELFFGEGSRLTVL.

This clonotype was seen ten or more times. The gene calls are TRBV6-5 and TRBJ1-6; possible D gene TRBD1, 6 bases. This CDR3 region has 15 residues. Germline CDR1 MNHEY, CDR2 SVGAGI. Trimming removed 6 bases at V and 7 bases at J, with 16 bases between. For the CDR3, the DNA is TGTGCCAGCAGGGATCCGGGGGCGGGAAATTCACCCCTCCACTTT. Its protein product is CASRDPGAGNSPLHF.

This clonotype was detected a few times. V is TRBV7-3 and J is TRBJ1-1; perhaps TRBD1 as D (5 bases). This CDR3 region has 13 residues. V was cut by 5 bases and J by 0 bases, with 7 bases left in between. Germline V CDR1 and CDR2: SGHTA, FQGTGA. Here the CDR3 reads CASSETVNTEAFF. The CDR3 DNA reads as TGTGCCAGCAGCGAGACAGTGAACACTGAAGCTTTCTTT.

This chain uses TRBV7-2 with TRBJ1-6, with D hard to call. Trimming removed 1 base from V and 5 bases from J, with 6 bases in between. CDR1 and CDR2 from the germline V gene are SGHTA and FQGNSA. This CDR3 has 14 residues. DNA of the CDR3: TGTGCCAGCAGCTTAGGGTGGAATAATTCACCCCTCCACTTT. Translating it yields CASSLGWNNSPLHF.

This clonotype has at least ten counts. The chain combines TRBV20-1 with TRBJ2-7; 10 nucleotides line up with TRBD2. The CDR3 runs 15 residues. V trimming: 3 bases; J trimming: 0 bases; junction bases outside the gene matches: 5. The germline gives CDR1 DFQATT, CDR2 SNEGSKA (reference sequence). The CDR3 loop is CSARRLAGASYEQYF. As DNA, the CDR3 is TGCAGTGCTAGGAGGCTAGCGGGGGCCTCCTACGAGCAGTACTTC.

The CDR3 protein is CASSLQQCSGANVLTF. The CDR3 region has the DNA TGTGCCAGCAGTTTACAACAGTGCTCTGGGGCCAACGTCCTGACTTTC. The V gene is TRBV27, the J gene TRBJ2-6; D unclear. The germline V and J ends were trimmed by 2 bases and 0 bases, with 8 bases remaining between them. The germline CDR1 and CDR2 sequences are MNHEY and SMNVEV (reference sequence). There are 16 residues in the CDR3.

This clonotype has ten or more counts. The genes are TRBV2 and TRBJ2-7, with D uncertain. Germline V gene data show CDR1 as SNHLY and CDR2 as FYNNEI. V gave up 1 base and J gave up 5 bases, with 9 bases separating them. The CDR3 is 13 residues long. The CDR3: CASSEGWGNEQYF. CDR3 sequence (DNA): TGTGCCAGCAGTGAAGGGTGGGGAAACGAGCAGTACTTC. The full variable domain, completed using reference TRBV2 and TRBJ2-7, is EPEVTQTPSHQVTQMGQEVILRCVPISNHLYFYWYRQILGQKVEFLVSFYNNEISEKSEIFDDQFSVERPDGSNFTLKIRSTKLEDSAMYFCASSEGWGNEQYFGPGTRLTVT.

This clonotype has ten or more counts. The chain carries TRBV20-1 and TRBJ1-6; D is uncertain. V was clipped by 1 base and J by 3 bases, with 10 bases between them. Germline-derived CDR1 and CDR2 are DFQATT and SNEGSKA (reference sequence). This CDR3 region has 15 residues. CDR3 sequence: CSARGGWSYNSPLHF. The CDR3 bases are TGCAGTGCTAGAGGAGGGTGGAGCTATAATTCACCCCTCCACTTT.

This chain connects TRBV5-1 to TRBJ1-4; the match to TRBD1 covers 12 bases. Per germline, CDR1 SGHRS and CDR2 YFSETQ. The CDR3 consists of 16 residues. V gave up 5 bases and J gave up 8 bases; unmatched junction bases: 10. Here the CDR3 DNA reads TGCGCCAGCAGTCGATCCGGGACAGGGGGCGCGGAAAAACTGTTTTTT. Translated, it gives CASSRSGTGGAEKLFF.

Note on this clonotype: A much larger clonotype is one base distant, so this may be a read error. The chain carries TRBV7-6 and TRBJ1-6; TRBD1 is a possible D gene (5 bases). Germline CDR1 reads SGHVS; CDR2 reads FNYEAQ. This CDR3 spans 14 amino acids. DNA of the CDR3: TGTGTCAGCAGCTTAGGTTTGGGGGATTCACCCCTCCACTTT. This codes for CVSSLGLGDSPLHF. Full variable domain (missing parts from reference TRBV7-6 and TRBJ1-6): GAGVSQSPRYKVTKRGQDVALRCDPISGHVSLYWYRQALGQGPEFLTYFNYEAQQDKSGLPNDRFSAERPEGSISTLTIQRTEQRDSAMYRCVSSLGLGDSPLHFGNGTRLTVT.

V is TRBV3-1 and J is TRBJ2-5, with 8 bases fitting TRBD2. V was clipped by 0 bases and J by 5 bases; unmatched bases: 5. Germline V gene lookup returns CDR1 LGHDT and CDR2 YNNKEL (reference sequence). This CDR3 has 15 residues. CDR3: CASSQDPQRGETQYF. CDR3 nucleotides: TGTGCCAGCAGCCAAGATCCCCAGCGGGGGGAGACCCAGTACTTC.

V usage is TRBV2 and J usage is TRBJ1-4; possible D gene TRBD1, 6 bases. The CDR3 is 15 amino acids. CDR1 is SNHLY and CDR2 is FYNNEI in the germline V gene. Trimming left V 7 bases short and J 0 bases short, with 12 bases between. CDR3 protein: CASTPPGATNEKLFF. The CDR3 nucleotides are TGTGCCAGCACACCCCCAGGGGCAACTAATGAAAAACTGTTTTTT.

This clonotype was counted many times. This sequence joins TRBV30 and TRBJ1-6, with TRBD1 matching over 8 bases. Trimming at V came to 7 bases and at J to 10 bases, leaving 9 bases not matched to a gene. Germline CDR1 and CDR2: GTSNPN and SVGIG (reference sequence). This CDR3 has 13 amino acids. The CDR3 loop is CASTGTGGSPLHF. DNA for the CDR3: TGTGCCTCTACCGGGACAGGTGGCTCACCCCTCCACTTT.

This clonotype is medium-sized in the sample. This chain links TRBV6-6 with TRBJ1-2; 8 bases fit TRBD1. In germline, CDR1 is MNHNY, CDR2 SVGAGI (reference sequence). This CDR3 comprises 16 residues. The V gene end was trimmed by 2 bases and the J gene end by 6 bases; junction bases not matched to a gene: 11. CDR3 DNA: TGTGCCAGCAGTTACCTCCGACAGGGGCTCGTCCATGGCTACACCTTC. Amino acids: CASSYLRQGLVHGYTF.

This clonotype appeared a few times. The rearrangement uses TRBV6-1 and TRBJ1-1; D is unclear. The germline V gene has CDR1 MNHNS and CDR2 SASEGT. Trimming pared 5 bases from V and 6 bases from J, leaving 16 bases between. The CDR3 is made up of 14 amino acids. The CDR3 DNA is TGTGCCAGCAGTCCTCGGCCGTTCGAGGCTGAAGCTTTCTTT. Its translation: CASSPRPFEAEAFF.

In this sample, this clonotype turned up many times. The chain uses TRBV12-5 and TRBJ1-1, with D perhaps TRBD1 (5 bases). Germline V gene data show CDR1 as LGHNT and CDR2 as FRNRAP. The V end lost 5 bases, the J end lost 4 bases, and 14 bases lay between the germline ends. This CDR3 has 14 amino acids. The CDR3 DNA follows: TGTGCTAGTGGTGCCCCTTCCAGGGCCACTGAAGCTTTCTTT. Residues: CASGAPSRATEAFF.

This clonotype was recorded at least ten times. V is TRBV18 and J is TRBJ2-3; D might be TRBD1 (5 bases). CDR1 is KGHSH and CDR2 is LQKENI in the germline V gene. Trimming took 5 bases from V and 4 from J, leaving 10 bases between them. This CDR3 contains 13 residues. CDR3 bases: TGTGCCAGCTCAATCGACAGACCAGATACGCAGTATTTT. This codes for CASSIDRPDTQYF.

This clonotype was seen many times. V usage is TRBV6-1 and J usage is TRBJ1-5; D call uncertain. From germline, CDR1 is MNHNS and CDR2 SASEGT. This CDR3 contains 12 residues. The CDR3 DNA follows: TGTGCTTCGGACGGACCCAATCAGCCCCAGCATTTT. It codes for CASDGPNQPQHF.

This clonotype was recorded many times. The chain is built from TRBV20-1 and TRBJ2-3, with 12 bases lining up with TRBD2. J gave up 3 bases and V 4 bases, and 5 bases lay outside the gene matches. CDR3 size: 15 residues. Germline V gene data show CDR1 as DFQATT and CDR2 as SNEGSKA (reference sequence). The CDR3 DNA sequence: TGCAGTGCTATTCCTAGCGGGGGGGTGACAGATACGCAGTATTTT. Protein product: CSAIPSGGVTDTQYF.

There are a few counts of this clonotype. This rearrangement joins TRBV18 to TRBJ2-7; TRBD1 might be the D (7 bases). The CDR3 is 15 residues long. V dropped 3 bases and J dropped 2 bases, with 14 bases sitting between them. The germline CDR1 and CDR2 sequences are KGHSH and LQKENI. The CDR3 is CASSPRQGGTYEQYF. Here the CDR3 DNA reads TGTGCCAGCTCACCGAGGCAGGGGGGTACCTACGAGCAGTACTTC.

This clonotype occurred many times. The rearrangement links TRBV5-1 to TRBJ1-1, with TRBD1 matching 7 bases. Germline V gives CDR1 SGHRS, CDR2 YFSETQ. V was clipped by 1 base and J by 5 bases; unmatched bases: 11. The length of the CDR3 is 16 residues. Here the CDR3 reads CASSLLGEGASTEAFF. The CDR3 region has the DNA TGCGCCAGCAGCTTGCTTGGGGAGGGGGCCTCAACTGAAGCTTTCTTT.

This clonotype was counted at least ten times. CDR3: CSARDRRMNTEAFF. The CDR3 DNA reads TGCAGTGCTAGAGATAGGCGGATGAACACTGAAGCTTTCTTT. The genes are TRBV20-1 and TRBJ1-1, with unresolved D. This CDR3 contains 14 residues. Germline V lookup: CDR1 DFQATT, CDR2 SNEGSKA (reference sequence). V was trimmed by 0 bases and J by 0 bases, leaving 8 bases between them.

This clonotype was counted many times. The V call is TRBV20-1, the J call TRBJ1-1; no definite D call. CDR1 is DFQATT, CDR2 SNEGSKA, per germline (reference sequence). This CDR3 has 14 amino acids. The ends were cut back, 3 bases at V and 4 bases at J, with 15 bases in the middle. CDR3 residues: CSARRAGVGTEAFF. CDR3 coding DNA: TGCAGTGCTAGGAGGGCAGGAGTGGGCACTGAAGCTTTCTTT.

This clonotype was seen at least ten times. The chain carries TRBV18 and TRBJ1-3; unclear D gene. This CDR3 comprises 17 residues. Germline V lookup: CDR1 KGHSH, CDR2 LQKENI. The V gene lost 1 base and the J gene lost 2 bases, with 15 bases spanning the gap. The CDR3 spells CASSPREKVIAGNTIYF. CDR3 coding DNA: TGTGCCAGCTCACCACGGGAAAAGGTGATCGCTGGAAACACCATATATTTT. Using reference TRBV18 and TRBJ1-3 for the parts outside the CDR3, the full variable domain is NAGVMQNPRHLVRRRGQEARLRCSPMKGHSHVYWYRQLPEEGLKFMVYLQKENIIDESGMPKERFSAEFPKEGPSILRIQQVVRGDSAAYFCASSPREKVIAGNTIYFGEGSWLTVV.

The chain uses TRBV3-1 and TRBJ1-6, with D unresolved. This CDR3 has 13 amino acids. With 0 bases removed from V and 11 bases from J, the gap between germline ends came to 8 bases. Germline CDR1 LGHDT, CDR2 YNNKEL (reference sequence). CDR3 in amino acids: CASSQDVLTPLHF. In DNA form, the CDR3 reads TGTGCCAGCAGCCAAGATGTTCTGACACCCCTCCACTTT.

This clonotype occurred many times. The chain has TRBV29-1 and TRBJ2-6; D is uncertain. V was clipped by 3 bases and J by 2 bases, with 2 bases between them. The V gene's germline CDR1 is SQVTM and CDR2 ANQGSEA. The CDR3 length is 12 residues. As DNA, the CDR3 is TGCAGCGTTGAGGCTGGGGCCAACGTCCTGACTTTC. This sequence encodes CSVEAGANVLTF.

The sample holds a few counts of this clonotype. J is TRBJ1-1 and V is TRBV11-2, with D hard to call. V was clipped by 4 bases and J by 0 bases, with 9 bases between them. Germline V gives CDR1 SGHAT, CDR2 FQNNGV. This CDR3 is 14 amino acids long. CDR3 protein: CASSWGYMNTEAFF. In DNA, the CDR3 is TGTGCCAGCAGCTGGGGTTATATGAACACTGAAGCTTTCTTT.

Judged by abundance, this clonotype is medium-sized. V and J are TRBV5-4 and TRBJ1-1; D unclear. Germline CDR1 and CDR2: SGHNT and YYREEE (reference sequence). Deletions cut 4 bases from V and 1 base from J, with 11 bases between. The CDR3 runs 14 residues. The chain's CDR3 is CASSMALRNTEAFF. DNA for the CDR3: TGTGCCAGCAGCATGGCGCTTAGGAACACTGAAGCTTTCTTT.

This clonotype was observed at least ten times. The rearrangement links TRBV3-1 to TRBJ2-5; D gene unclear. The CDR3 runs to 14 residues. In germline, CDR1 is LGHDT, CDR2 YNNKEL (reference sequence). The V end lost 0 bases, the J end lost 2 bases, and 7 bases lay between the germline ends. The CDR3 sequence is CASSQDLVQETQYF. In nucleotides, the CDR3 is TGTGCCAGCAGCCAAGATCTGGTTCAAGAGACCCAGTACTTC.

At least ten counts were recorded for this clonotype. J is TRBJ2-1 and V is TRBV5-1; D uncertain. CDR3 length: 11 residues. Germline assignment: CDR1 SGHRS and CDR2 YFSETQ. V lost 0 bases and J lost 10, with 5 bases in between. This chain's CDR3 is CASSLGLEQFF. In DNA form, the CDR3 reads TGCGCCAGCAGCTTGGGTCTGGAGCAGTTCTTC. Based on the CDR3 plus reference TRBV5-1 and TRBJ2-1, the full variable domain is KAGVTQTPRYLIKTRGQQVTLSCSPISGHRSVSWYQQTPGQGLQFLFEYFSETQRNKGNFPGRFSGRQFSNSRSEMNVSTLELGDSALYLCASSLGLEQFFGPGTRLTVL.